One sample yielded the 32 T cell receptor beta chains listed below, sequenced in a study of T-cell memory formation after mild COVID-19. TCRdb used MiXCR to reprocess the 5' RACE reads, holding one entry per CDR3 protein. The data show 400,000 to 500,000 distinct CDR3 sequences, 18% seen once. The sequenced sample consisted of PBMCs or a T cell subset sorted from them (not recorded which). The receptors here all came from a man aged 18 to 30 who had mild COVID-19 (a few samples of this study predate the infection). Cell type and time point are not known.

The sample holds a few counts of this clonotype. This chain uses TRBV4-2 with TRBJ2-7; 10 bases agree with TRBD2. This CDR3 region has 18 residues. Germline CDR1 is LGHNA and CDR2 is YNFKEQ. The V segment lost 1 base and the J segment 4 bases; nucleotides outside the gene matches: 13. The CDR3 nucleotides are TGTGCCAGCAGCCAAGCCGGCGGCCTAGCGGGGGCGATATACGAGCAGTACTTC. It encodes CASSQAGGLAGAIYEQYF.

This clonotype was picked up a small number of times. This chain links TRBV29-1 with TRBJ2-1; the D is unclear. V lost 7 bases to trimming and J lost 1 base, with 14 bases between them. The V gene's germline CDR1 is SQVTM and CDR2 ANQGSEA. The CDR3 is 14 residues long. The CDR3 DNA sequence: TGCAGCGCCCTGGGTGGCGAATCCTACAATGAGCAGTTCTTC. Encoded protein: CSALGGESYNEQFF.

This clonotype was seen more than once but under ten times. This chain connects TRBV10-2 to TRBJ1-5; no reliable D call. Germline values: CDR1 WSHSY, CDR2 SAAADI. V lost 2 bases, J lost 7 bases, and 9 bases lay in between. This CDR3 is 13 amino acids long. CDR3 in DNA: TGCGCCAGCAGTGAGGGTCAAGGACAGCCCCAGCATTTT. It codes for CASSEGQGQPQHF.

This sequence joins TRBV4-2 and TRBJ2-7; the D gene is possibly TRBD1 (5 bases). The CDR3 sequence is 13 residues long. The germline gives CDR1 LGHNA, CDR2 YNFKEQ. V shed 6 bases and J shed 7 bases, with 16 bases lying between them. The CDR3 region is CASRHPGSGEQYF. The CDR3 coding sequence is TGTGCCAGCAGACACCCAGGGTCCGGGGAGCAGTACTTC.

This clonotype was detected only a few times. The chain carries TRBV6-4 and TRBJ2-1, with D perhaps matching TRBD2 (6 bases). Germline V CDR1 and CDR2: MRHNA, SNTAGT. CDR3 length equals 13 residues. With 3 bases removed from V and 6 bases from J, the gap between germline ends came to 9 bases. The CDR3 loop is CASSDQGGNEQFF. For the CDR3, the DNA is TGTGCCAGCAGTGATCAGGGAGGCAATGAGCAGTTCTTC.

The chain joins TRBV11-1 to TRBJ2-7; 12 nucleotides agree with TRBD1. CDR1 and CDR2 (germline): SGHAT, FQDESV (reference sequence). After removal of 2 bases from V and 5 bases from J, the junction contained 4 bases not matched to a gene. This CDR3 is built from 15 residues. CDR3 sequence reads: CASSLPRDRGHEQYF. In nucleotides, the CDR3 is TGTGCCAGCAGCTTACCCCGGGACAGGGGGCACGAGCAGTACTTC.

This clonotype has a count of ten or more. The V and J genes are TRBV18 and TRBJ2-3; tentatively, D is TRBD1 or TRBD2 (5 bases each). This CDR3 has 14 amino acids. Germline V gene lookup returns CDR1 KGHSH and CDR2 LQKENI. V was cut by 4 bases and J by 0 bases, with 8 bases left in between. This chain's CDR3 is CASSRGRSTDTQYF. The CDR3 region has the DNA TGTGCCAGCTCACGGGGACGGAGCACAGATACGCAGTATTTT.

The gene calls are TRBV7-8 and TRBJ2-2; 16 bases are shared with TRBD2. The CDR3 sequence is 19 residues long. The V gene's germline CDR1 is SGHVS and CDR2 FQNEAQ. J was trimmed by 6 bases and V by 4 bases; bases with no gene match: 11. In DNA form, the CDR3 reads TGTGCCAGCAGCTCGGGACTAGCGGGGGGGCCGGCATTGGCCGGGGAGCTGTTTTTT. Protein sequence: CASSSGLAGGPALAGELFF.

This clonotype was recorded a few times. The CDR3 reads CASSLVGTREDTQYF. The CDR3, as DNA: TGTGCCAGCAGCTTAGTCGGGACGAGGGAGGATACGCAGTATTTT. V and J are TRBV7-8 and TRBJ2-3, with D perhaps given as TRBD1 or TRBD2 (5 bases each). There are 15 residues in the CDR3. V was cut by 1 base and J by 6 bases, with 14 bases left in between. Germline assignment: CDR1 SGHVS and CDR2 FQNEAQ.

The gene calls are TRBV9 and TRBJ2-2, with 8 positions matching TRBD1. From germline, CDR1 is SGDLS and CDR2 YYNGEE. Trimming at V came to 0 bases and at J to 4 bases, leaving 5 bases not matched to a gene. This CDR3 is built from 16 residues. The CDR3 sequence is CASSVAGGSVTGELFF. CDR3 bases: TGTGCCAGCAGCGTAGCAGGGGGCTCGGTCACCGGGGAGCTGTTTTTT.

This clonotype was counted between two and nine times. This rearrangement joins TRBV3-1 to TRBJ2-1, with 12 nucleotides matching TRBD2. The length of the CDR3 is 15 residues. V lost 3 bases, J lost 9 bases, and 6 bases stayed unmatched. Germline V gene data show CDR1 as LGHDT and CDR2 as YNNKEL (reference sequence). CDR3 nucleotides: TGTGCCAGCAGCCATCTAGCGGGGGGGCCGAGTGAGCAGTTCTTC. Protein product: CASSHLAGGPSEQFF.

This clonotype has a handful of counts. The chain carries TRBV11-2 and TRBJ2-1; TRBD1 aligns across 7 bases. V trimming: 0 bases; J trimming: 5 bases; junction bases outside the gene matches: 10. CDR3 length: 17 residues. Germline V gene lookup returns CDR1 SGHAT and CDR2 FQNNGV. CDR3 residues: CASSLDWAGGYNNEQFF. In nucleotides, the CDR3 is TGTGCCAGCAGCTTAGATTGGGCAGGGGGTTATAACAATGAGCAGTTCTTC.

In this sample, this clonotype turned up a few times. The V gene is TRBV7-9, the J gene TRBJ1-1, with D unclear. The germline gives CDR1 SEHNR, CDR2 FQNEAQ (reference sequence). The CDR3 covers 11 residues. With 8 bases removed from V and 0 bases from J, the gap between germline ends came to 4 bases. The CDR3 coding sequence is TGTGCCAGCGCGATGAACACTGAAGCTTTCTTT. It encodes CASAMNTEAFF.

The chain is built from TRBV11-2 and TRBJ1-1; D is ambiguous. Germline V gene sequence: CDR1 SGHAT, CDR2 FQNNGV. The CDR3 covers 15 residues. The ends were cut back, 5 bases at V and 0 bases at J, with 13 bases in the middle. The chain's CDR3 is CASSPVRSMNTEAFF. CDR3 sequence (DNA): TGTGCCAGCAGCCCGGTACGGTCCATGAACACTGAAGCTTTCTTT.

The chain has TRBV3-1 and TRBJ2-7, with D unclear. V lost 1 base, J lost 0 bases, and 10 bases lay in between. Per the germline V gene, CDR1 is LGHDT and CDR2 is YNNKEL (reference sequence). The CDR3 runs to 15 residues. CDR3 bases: TGTGCCAGCAGCCAAGCACACACGAGCTCCTACGAGCAGTACTTC. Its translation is CASSQAHTSSYEQYF.

The CDR3 region is CATSERTSGRSTDTQYF. Written as DNA, the CDR3 is TGTGCCACCAGTGAACGGACTAGCGGGAGGAGCACAGATACGCAGTATTTT. This sequence joins TRBV24-1 and TRBJ2-3, with 14 bases lining up with TRBD2. Looked up from germline, CDR1 is KGHDR and CDR2 is SFDVKD. V was pared by 4 bases and J by 0 bases, with 2 bases of the junction left unmatched. The CDR3 has 17 amino acids.

The CDR3 loop reads CASSPRGVQGTGELFF. In nucleotides, the CDR3 is TGTGCCAGCAGCCCCCGGGGCGTACAGGGCACCGGGGAGCTGTTTTTT. V is TRBV7-9 and J is TRBJ2-2; D possibly corresponds to TRBD1 (6 bases). The CDR3 length is 16 residues. The germline CDR1 and CDR2 sequences are SEHNR and FQNEAQ (reference sequence). V gave up 5 bases and J gave up 4 bases, with 17 bases separating them.

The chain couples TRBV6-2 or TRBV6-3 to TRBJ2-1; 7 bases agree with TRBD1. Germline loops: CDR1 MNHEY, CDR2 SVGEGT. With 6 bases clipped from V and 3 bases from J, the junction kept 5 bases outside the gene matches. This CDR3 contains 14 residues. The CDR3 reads CASSRDSFYNEQFF. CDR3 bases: TGTGCCAGCAGCCGGGACAGCTTCTACAATGAGCAGTTCTTC.

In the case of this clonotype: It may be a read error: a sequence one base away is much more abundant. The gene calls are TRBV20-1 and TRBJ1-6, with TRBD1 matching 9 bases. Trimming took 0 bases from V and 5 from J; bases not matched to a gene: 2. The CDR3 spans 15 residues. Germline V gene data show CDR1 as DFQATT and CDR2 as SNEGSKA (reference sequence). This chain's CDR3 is CSARDRTGDNSPLHF. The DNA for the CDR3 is TGCAGTGCTAGAGACCGGACAGGGGATAATTCACCCCTCCACTTT.

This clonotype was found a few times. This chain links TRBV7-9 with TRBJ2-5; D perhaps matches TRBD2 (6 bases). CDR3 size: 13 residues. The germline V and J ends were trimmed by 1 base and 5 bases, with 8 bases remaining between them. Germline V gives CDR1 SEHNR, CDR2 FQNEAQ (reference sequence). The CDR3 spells CASSLGGVETQYF. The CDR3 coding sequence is TGTGCCAGCAGCTTAGGGGGGGTGGAGACCCAGTACTTC.

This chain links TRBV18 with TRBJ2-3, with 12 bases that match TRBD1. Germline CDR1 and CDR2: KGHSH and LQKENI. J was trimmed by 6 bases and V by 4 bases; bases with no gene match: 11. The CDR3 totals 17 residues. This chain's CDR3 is CASSQRGTGGFADTQYF. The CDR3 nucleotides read TGTGCCAGCTCACAACGAGGGACAGGGGGCTTCGCCGATACGCAGTATTTT.

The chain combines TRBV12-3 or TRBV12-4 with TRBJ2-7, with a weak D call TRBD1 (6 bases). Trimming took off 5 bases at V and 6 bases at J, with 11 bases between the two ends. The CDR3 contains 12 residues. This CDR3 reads CASSQQGGEQYF. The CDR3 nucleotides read TGTGCCAGCAGTCAACAGGGTGGCGAGCAGTACTTC.

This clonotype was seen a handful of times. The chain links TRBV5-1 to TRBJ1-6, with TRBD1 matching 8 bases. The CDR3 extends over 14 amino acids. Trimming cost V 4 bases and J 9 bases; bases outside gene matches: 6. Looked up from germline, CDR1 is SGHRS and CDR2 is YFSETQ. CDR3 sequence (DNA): TGCGCCAGCAGCCAAGGACAGGGAACTTCACCCCTCCACTTT. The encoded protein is CASSQGQGTSPLHF.

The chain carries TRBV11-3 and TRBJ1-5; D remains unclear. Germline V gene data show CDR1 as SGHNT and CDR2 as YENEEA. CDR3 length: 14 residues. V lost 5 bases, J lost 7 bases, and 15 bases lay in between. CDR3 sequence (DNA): TGTGCCAGCAGCCGGAGGTGGGTGGCCCAGCCCCAGCATTTT. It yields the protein CASSRRWVAQPQHF.

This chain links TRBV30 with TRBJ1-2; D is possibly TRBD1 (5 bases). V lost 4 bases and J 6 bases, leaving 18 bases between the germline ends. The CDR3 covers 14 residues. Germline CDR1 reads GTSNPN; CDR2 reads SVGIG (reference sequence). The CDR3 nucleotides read TGTGCCTGGACGGAGAGTTGGGGACGAAATGGCTACACCTTC. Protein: CAWTESWGRNGYTF.

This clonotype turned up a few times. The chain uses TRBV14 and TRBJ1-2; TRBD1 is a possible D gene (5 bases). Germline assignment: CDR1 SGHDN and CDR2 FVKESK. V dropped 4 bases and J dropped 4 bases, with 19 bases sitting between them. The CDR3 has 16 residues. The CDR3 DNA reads TGTGCCAGCAGCCCGATGGGGGGGATGGATTCCTATGGCTACACCTTC. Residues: CASSPMGGMDSYGYTF. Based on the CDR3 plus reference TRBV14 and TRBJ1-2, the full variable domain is EAGVTQFPSHSVIEKGQTVTLRCDPISGHDNLYWYRRVMGKEIKFLLHFVKESKQDESGMPNNRFLAERTGGTYSTLKVQPAELEDSGVYFCASSPMGGMDSYGYTFGSGTRLTVV.

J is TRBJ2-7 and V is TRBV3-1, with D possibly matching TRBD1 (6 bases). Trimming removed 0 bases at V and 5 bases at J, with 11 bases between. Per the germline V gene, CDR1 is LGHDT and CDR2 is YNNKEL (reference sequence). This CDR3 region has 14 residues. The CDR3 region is CASSQDLGQNEQYF. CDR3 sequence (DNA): TGTGCCAGCAGCCAAGACCTCGGACAGAACGAGCAGTACTTC.

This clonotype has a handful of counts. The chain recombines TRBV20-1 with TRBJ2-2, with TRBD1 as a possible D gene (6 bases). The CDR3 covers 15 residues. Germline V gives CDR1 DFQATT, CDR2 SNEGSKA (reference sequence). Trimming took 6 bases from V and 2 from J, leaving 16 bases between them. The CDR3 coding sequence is TGCAGTGCCCCGGACAGCACTAGAAACACCGGGGAGCTGTTTTTT. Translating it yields CSAPDSTRNTGELFF.

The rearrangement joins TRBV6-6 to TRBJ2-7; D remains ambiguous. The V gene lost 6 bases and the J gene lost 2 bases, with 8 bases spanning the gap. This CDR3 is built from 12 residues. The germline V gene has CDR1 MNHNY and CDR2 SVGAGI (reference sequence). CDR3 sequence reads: CASRERAYEQYF. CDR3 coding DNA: TGTGCCAGCAGGGAAAGGGCCTACGAGCAGTACTTC.

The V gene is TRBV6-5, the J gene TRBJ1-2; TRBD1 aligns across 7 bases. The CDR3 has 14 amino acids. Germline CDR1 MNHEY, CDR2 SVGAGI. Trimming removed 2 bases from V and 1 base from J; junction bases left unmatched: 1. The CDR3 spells CASSYRGRNYGYTF. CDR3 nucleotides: TGTGCCAGCAGTTACAGGGGGCGTAACTATGGCTACACCTTC.

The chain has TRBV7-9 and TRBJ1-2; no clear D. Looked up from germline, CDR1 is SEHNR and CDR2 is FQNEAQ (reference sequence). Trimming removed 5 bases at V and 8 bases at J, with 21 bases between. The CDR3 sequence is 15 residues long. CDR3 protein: CASSLEGIPLEGYTF. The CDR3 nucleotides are TGTGCCAGCAGCCTTGAAGGGATCCCCCTCGAGGGCTACACCTTC. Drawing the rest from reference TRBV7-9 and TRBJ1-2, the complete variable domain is DTGVSQNPRHKITKRGQNVTFRCDPISEHNRLYWYRQTLGQGPEFLTYFQNEAQLEKSRLLSDRFSAERPKGSFSTLEIQRTEQGDSAMYLCASSLEGIPLEGYTFGSGTRLTVV.

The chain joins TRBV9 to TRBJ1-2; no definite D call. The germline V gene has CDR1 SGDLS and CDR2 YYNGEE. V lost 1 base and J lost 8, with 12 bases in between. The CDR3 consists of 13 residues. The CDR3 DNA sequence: TGTGCCAGCAGCGTACTCCGACCGAGCGGCTACACCTTC. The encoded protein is CASSVLRPSGYTF.